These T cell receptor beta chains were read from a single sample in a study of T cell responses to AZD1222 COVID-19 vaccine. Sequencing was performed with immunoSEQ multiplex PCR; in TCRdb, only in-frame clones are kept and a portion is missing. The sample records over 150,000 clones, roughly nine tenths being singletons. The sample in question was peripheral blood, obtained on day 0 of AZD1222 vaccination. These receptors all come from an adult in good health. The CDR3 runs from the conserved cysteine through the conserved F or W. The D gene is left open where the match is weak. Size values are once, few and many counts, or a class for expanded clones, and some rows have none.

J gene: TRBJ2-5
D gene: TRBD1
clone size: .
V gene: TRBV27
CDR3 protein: CASSAWDSQTQYF

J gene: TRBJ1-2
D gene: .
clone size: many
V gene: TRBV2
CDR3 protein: CASSDWSPGGYGYTF

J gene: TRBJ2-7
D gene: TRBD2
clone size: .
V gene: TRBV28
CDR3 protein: CASSRLADSYEQYF

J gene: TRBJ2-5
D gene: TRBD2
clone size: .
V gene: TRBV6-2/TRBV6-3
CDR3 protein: CASSQLARQETQYF

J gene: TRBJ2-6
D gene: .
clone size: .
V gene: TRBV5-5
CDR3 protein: CASSWGPGQNSGANVLTF

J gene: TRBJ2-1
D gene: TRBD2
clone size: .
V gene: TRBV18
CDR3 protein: CASSPGGSGYNEQFF

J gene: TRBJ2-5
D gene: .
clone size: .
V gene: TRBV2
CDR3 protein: CASRSGQETQYF

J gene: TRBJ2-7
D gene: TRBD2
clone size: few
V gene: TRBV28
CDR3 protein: CASSPGLASSYEQYF

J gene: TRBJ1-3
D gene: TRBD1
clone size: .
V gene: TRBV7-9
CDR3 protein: CASSSGQGNTIYF

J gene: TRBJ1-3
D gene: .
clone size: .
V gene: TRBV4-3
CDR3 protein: CASSFHRQGGSGNTIYF

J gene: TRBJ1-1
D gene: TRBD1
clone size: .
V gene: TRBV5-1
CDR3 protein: CASSPGTGNTEAFF

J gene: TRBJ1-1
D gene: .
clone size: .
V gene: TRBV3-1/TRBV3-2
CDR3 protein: CASSQGTEVSEAFF

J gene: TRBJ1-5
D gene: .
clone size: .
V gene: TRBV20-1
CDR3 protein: CSASSTANQPQHF

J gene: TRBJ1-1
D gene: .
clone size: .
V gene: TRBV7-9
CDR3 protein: CASSPRAGNTEAFF

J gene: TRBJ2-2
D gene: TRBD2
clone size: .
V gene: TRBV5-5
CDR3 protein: CASSVGGSGTGELFF

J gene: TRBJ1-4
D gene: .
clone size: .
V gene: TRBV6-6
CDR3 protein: CASSSPEDRGQKLFF

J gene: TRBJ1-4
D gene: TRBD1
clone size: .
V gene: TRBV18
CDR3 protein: CASSPNTGDEKLFF

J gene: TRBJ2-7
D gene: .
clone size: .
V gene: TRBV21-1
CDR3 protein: CASSNPPPTYEQYF

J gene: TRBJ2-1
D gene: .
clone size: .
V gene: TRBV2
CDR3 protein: CASSGSGGSYNEQFF

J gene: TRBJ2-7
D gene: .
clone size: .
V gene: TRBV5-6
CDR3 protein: CASSFRGLDYEQYF

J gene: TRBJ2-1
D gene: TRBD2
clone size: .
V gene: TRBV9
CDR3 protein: CASSIGLAGVHNEQFF

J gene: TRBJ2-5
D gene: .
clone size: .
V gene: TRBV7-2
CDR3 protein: CASSLWAGGGETQYF

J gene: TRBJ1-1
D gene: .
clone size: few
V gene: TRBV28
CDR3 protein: CASKAQGGETEAFF

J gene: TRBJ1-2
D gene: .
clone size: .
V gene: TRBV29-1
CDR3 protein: CSVEGPGATNGYTF

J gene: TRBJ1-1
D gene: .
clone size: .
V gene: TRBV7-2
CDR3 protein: CASSPQGRRTEAFF

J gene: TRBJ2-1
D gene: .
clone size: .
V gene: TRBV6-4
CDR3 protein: CASSDSGQLSVREQFF

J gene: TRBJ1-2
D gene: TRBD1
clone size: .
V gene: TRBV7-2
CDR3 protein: CASSLATQAGGGYGYTF

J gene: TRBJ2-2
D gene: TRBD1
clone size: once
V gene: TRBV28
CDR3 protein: CASSLPSQGVGELFF

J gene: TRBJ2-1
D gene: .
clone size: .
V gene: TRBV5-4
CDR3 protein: CASSPPGSYNEQFF